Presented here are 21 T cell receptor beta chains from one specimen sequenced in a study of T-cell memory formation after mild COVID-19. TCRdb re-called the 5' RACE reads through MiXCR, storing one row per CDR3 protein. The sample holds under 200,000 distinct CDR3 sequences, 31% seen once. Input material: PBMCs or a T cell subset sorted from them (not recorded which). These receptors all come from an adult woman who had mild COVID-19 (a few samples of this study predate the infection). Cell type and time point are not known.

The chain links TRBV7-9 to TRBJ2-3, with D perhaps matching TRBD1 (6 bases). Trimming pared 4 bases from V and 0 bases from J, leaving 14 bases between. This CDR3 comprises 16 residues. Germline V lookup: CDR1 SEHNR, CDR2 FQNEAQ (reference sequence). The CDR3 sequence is CASSSPRGHSTDTQYF. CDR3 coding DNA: TGTGCCAGCAGCTCGCCCCGGGGACACAGCACAGATACGCAGTATTTT.

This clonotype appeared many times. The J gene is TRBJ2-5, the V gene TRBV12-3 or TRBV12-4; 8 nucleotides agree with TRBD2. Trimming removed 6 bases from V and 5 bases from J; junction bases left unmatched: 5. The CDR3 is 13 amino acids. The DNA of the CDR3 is TGTGCCAGCAGAGCTCCTAGCGGGGAGACCCAGTACTTC. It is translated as CASRAPSGETQYF.

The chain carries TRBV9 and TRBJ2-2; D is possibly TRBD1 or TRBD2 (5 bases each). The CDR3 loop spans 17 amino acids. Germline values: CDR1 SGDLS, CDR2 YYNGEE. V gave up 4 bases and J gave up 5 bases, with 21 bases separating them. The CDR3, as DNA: TGTGCCAGCAGCCTCTTACCCGGGACGGCCGGAACCGGGGAGCTGTTTTTT. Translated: CASSLLPGTAGTGELFF.

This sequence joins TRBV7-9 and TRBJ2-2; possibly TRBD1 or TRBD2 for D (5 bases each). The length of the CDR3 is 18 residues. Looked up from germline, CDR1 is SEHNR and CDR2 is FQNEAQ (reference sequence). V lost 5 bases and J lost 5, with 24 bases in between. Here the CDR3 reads CASSPGRGAGMRTGELFF. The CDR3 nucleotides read TGTGCCAGCAGCCCAGGCCGGGGCGCAGGGATGCGTACCGGGGAGCTGTTTTTT. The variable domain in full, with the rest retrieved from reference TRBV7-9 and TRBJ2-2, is DTGVSQNPRHKITKRGQNVTFRCDPISEHNRLYWYRQTLGQGPEFLTYFQNEAQLEKSRLLSDRFSAERPKGSFSTLEIQRTEQGDSAMYLCASSPGRGAGMRTGELFFGEGSRLTVL.

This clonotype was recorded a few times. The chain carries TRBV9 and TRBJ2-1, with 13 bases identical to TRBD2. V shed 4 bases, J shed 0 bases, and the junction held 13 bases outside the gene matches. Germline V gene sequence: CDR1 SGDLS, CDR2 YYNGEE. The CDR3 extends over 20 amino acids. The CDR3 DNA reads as TGTGCCAGCAGCCCCTCGGGACTAGCGGGATTGCATAGCTCCTACAATGAGCAGTTCTTC. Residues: CASSPSGLAGLHSSYNEQFF.

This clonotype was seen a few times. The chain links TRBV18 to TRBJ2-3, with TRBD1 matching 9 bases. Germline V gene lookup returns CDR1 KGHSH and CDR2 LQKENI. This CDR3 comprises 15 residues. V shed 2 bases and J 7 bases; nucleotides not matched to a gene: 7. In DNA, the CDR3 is TGTGCCAGCTCACCAGGGACAGGGTCGGGTAATACGCAGTATTTT. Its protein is CASSPGTGSGNTQYF.

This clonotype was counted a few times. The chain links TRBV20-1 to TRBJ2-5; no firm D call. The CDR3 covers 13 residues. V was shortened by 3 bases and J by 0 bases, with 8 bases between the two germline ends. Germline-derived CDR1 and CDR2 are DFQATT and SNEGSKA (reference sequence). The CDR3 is CSASLLHQETQYF. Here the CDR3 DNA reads TGCAGTGCTAGTCTCCTCCACCAAGAGACCCAGTACTTC.

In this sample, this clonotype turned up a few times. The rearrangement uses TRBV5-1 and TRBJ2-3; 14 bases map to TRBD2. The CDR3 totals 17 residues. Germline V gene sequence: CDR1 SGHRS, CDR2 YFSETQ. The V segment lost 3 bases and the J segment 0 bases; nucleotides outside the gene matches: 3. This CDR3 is CASSWGTSGSSTDTQYF. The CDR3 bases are TGCGCCAGCAGCTGGGGGACTAGCGGGAGTAGCACAGATACGCAGTATTTT.

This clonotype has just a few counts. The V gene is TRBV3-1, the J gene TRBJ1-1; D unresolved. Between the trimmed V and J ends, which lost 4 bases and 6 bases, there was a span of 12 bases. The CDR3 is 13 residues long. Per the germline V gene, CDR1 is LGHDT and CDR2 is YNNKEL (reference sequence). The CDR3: CASSRKVGSEAFF. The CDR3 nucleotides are TGTGCCAGCAGCCGGAAGGTAGGATCTGAAGCTTTCTTT.

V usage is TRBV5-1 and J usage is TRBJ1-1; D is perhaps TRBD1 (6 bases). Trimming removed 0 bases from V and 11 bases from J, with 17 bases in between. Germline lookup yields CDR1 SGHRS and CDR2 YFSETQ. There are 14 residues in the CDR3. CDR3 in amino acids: CASSLVGGKSGAFF. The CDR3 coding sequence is TGCGCCAGCAGCTTGGTGGGGGGCAAGTCAGGGGCTTTCTTT.

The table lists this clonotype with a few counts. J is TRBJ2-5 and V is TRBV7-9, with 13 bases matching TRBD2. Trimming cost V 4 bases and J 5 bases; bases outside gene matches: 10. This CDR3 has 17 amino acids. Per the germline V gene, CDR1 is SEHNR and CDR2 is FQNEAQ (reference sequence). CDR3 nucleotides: TGTGCCAGCAGCTCCGGACTAGCGGGGGCCGGAGTGGAGACCCAGTACTTC. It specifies CASSSGLAGAGVETQYF.

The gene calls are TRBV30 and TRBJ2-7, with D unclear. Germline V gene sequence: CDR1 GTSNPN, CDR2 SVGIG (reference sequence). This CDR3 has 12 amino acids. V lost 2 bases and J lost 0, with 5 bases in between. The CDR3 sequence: CAWSKFSYEQYF. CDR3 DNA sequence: TGTGCCTGGAGTAAGTTCTCCTACGAGCAGTACTTC.

This CDR3 is CSASSGTGVFRSNQPQHF. Written as DNA, the CDR3 is TGCAGTGCTAGCTCCGGGACAGGGGTTTTCAGAAGCAATCAGCCCCAGCATTTT. V and J are TRBV20-1 and TRBJ1-5, with 10 bases that match TRBD1. The V segment lost 3 bases and the J segment 1 base; nucleotides outside the gene matches: 12. The CDR3 totals 18 residues. Germline V CDR1 and CDR2: DFQATT, SNEGSKA (reference sequence).

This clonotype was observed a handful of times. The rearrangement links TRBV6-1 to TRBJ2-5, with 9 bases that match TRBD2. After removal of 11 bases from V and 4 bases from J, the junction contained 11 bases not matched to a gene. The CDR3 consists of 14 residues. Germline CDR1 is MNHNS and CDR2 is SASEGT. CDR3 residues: CASKGGRAVETQYF. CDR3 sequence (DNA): TGTGCCTCCAAGGGCGGGAGGGCCGTAGAGACCCAGTACTTC.

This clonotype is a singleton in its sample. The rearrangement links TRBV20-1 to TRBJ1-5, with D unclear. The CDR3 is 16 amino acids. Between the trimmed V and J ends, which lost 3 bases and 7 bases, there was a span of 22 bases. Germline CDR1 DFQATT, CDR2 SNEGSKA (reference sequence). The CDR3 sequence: CSASFRVDGQRQPQHF. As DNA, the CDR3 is TGCAGTGCTAGCTTTAGGGTAGATGGTCAGAGACAGCCCCAGCATTTT.

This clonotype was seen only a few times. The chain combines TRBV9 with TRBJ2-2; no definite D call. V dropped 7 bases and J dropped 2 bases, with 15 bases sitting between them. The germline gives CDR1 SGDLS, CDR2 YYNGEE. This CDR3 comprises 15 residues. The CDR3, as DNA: TGTGCCAGCCGCCCCTCGCTGGCTAACACCGGGGAGCTGTTTTTT. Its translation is CASRPSLANTGELFF. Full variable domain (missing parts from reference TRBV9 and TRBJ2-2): DSGVTQTPKHLITATGQRVTLRCSPRSGDLSVYWYQQSLDQGLQFLIQYYNGEERAKGNILERFSAQQFPDLHSELNLSSLELGDSALYFCASRPSLANTGELFFGEGSRLTVL.

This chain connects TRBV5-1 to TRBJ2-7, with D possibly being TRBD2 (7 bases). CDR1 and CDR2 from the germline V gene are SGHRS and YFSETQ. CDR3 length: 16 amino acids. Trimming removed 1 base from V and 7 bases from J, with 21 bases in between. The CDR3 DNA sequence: TGCGCCAGCAGCTTGTGGGGGGGCAGGGGTTCAGAGGAGCAGTACTTC. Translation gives CASSLWGGRGSEEQYF.

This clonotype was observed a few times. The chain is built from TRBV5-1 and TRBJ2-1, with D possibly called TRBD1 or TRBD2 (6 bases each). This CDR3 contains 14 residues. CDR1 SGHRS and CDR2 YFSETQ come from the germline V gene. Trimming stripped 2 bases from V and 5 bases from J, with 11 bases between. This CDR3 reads CASSLGGSNNEQFF. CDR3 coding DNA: TGCGCCAGCAGCTTAGGGGGGTCAAACAATGAGCAGTTCTTC.

CDR3 sequence: CASSPSDGHNEQFF. In DNA, the CDR3 is TGTGCCAGCAGCCCCTCGGACGGCCACAATGAGCAGTTCTTC. The rearrangement joins TRBV11-1 to TRBJ2-1; D ambiguous. CDR1 SGHAT and CDR2 FQDESV come from the germline V gene (reference sequence). The CDR3 runs to 14 residues. V gave up 5 bases and J gave up 5 bases, with 13 bases separating them. The full variable domain, with the rest looked up from reference TRBV11-1 and TRBJ2-1, is EAEVAQSPRYKITEKSQAVAFWCDPISGHATLYWYRQILGQGPELLVQFQDESVVDDSQLPKDRFSAERLKGVDSTLKIQPAELGDSAMYLCASSPSDGHNEQFFGPGTRLTVL.

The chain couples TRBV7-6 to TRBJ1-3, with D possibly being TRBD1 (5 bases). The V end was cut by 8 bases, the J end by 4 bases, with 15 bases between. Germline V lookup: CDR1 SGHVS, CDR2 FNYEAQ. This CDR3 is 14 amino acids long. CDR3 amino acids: CASSLGRRGNTIYF. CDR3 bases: TGTGCCAGCTCTCTGGGACGACGGGGAAACACCATATATTTT.

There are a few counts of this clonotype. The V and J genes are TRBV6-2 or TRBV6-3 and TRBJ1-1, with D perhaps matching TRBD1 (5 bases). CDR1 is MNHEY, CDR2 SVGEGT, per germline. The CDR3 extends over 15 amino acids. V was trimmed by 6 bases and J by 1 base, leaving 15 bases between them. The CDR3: CASSPARVKNTEAFF. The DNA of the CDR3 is TGTGCCAGCAGCCCAGCCAGGGTCAAGAACACTGAAGCTTTCTTT.